A single sample is the source of the 8 T cell receptor beta chains below, sequenced in a study of blood T cells in healthy people across ages. Alongside a J-beta primer mix, a sample-barcoded 5' primer served in a second PCR lasting about 7 to 12 cycles. TCRdb fed the 5' RACE reads into MiXCR, producing one record per CDR3 protein. This table has around 1,000,000 distinct CDR3 sequences, under 30% appearing once. These data also featured in a second study, about T cells of mothers and their children.

The material sequenced was blood. The receptors were sampled from a girl aged 2-10 years in good health.

The rearrangement uses TRBV20-1 and TRBJ1-3; TRBD1 is a possible D gene (5 bases). Per the germline V gene, CDR1 is DFQATT and CDR2 is SNEGSKA (reference sequence). CDR3 size: 15 residues. The V gene lost 0 bases and the J gene lost 0 bases, with 9 bases spanning the gap. The CDR3: CSARDGGDSGNTIYF. The CDR3 coding sequence is TGCAGTGCTAGAGATGGGGGAGACTCTGGAAACACCATATATTTT.

The J gene is TRBJ2-1, the V gene TRBV7-2; 10 bases align to TRBD2. The assigned J gene may be wrong: the sequence end matches TRBJ2-7 better. The CDR3 is made up of 14 amino acids. CDR1 and CDR2 from the germline V gene are SGHTA and FQGNSA. As DNA, the CDR3 is TGTGCCAGCAGACAAAGCGGGAGGGCTTCCGAGCAGTACTTC. Encoded protein: CASRQSGRASEQYF.

This CDR3 is CASSQDLAQGLVGEEKLFF. As DNA, the CDR3 is TGCGCCAGCAGCCAAGATTTGGCGCAGGGACTTGTTGGAGAGGAAAAACTGTTTTTT. This chain joins TRBV4-3 and TRBJ1-4, with TRBD1 as a possible D gene (5 bases). The CDR3 consists of 19 residues. The germline CDR1 and CDR2 sequences are LGHNA and YSLEER. V was cut by 0 bases and J by 8 bases, with 25 bases left in between.

This clonotype has just a few counts. Because it lacks the conserved phenylalanine or tryptophan at the end, this CDR3 is likely a read error. This chain connects TRBV5-6 to TRBJ1-4, with 8 nucleotides matching TRBD1. The V gene end was trimmed by 1 base and the J gene end by 5 bases; junction bases not matched to a gene: 7. The CDR3 is made up of 16 amino acids. Looked up from germline, CDR1 is SGHDT and CDR2 is YYEEEE. The CDR3 bases are TGTGCCAGCAGCTTGCCCACGCGACAGGGGAATGAAAAACTGTTTTCT. Its protein product is CASSLPTRQGNEKLFS.

This clonotype appeared a few times. This chain joins TRBV10-3 and TRBJ2-7, with 7 bases matching TRBD1. The J call is uncertain, as TRBJ2-1 better fits the DNA end. Germline V gene lookup returns CDR1 ENHRY and CDR2 SYGVKD. The CDR3 contains 15 residues. CDR3 DNA sequence: TGTGCCATCAGTAATATGAGGACAGGAGTCAATGAGCAGTTCTTC. This gives the protein CAISNMRTGVNEQFF.

This chain uses TRBV7-9 with TRBJ2-7; D is uncertain. V shed 2 bases and J shed 4 bases, with 12 bases lying between them. The CDR3 runs to 14 residues. Germline V CDR1 and CDR2: SEHNR, FQNEAQ (reference sequence). The CDR3 loop reads CASSLQALEYEQYF. The DNA of the CDR3 is TGTGCCAGCAGCTTACAGGCTTTAGAATACGAGCAGTACTTC.

This clonotype occurred a few times. V gene TRBV6-1 combines with J gene TRBJ2-6, with D unclear. Trimming cost V 0 bases and J 0 bases, with 6 bases left between them. Germline V gene data show CDR1 as MNHNS and CDR2 as SASEGT. The CDR3 is made up of 16 amino acids. The CDR3 DNA follows: TGTGCCAGCAGTGAAGCGTTCTTCTCTGGGGCCAACGTCCTGACTTTC. Translating gives CASSEAFFSGANVLTF.

On this clonotype itself: The junction departs from the called germline gene at one end, perhaps through a read error. The rearrangement joins TRBV7-3 to TRBJ2-1, with unresolved D. The germline V gene encodes CDR1 SGHTA and CDR2 FQGTGA. This CDR3 is built from 14 residues. The CDR3 nucleotides read TGTGCCAGCAGCTTAACGCCCAGCTACAATGAGCAGTCCTTC. Its protein product is CASSLTPSYNEQSF.